This record concerns one TCR beta chain sequence. Its antigen is as yet unknown. The PCR had 60 Vbeta and 13 Jbeta primers. This table comes from immunoSEQ multiplex PCR, and its TCRdb copy is limited to in-frame clones, with some not included. The repertoire holds 100,000 or so clones, with 13% to 15% as singletons. This record comes from a study of cytomegalovirus exposure and HLA in healthy donors. Study-wide results and limits: Despite most TCR sequences being rare, some public TCRs occurred in many donors. In vitro, three CMV-associated chains proved specific for CMV antigens.

This CDR3 comprises 14 residues. V lost 3 bases and J 3 bases, leaving 9 bases between the germline ends. The germline V gene has CDR1 SNHLY and CDR2 FYNNEI. Sequencing was done on a sample of PBMCs. The chain couples TRBV2 to TRBJ1-3; D possibly corresponds to TRBD1 (5 bases). The source of this sequence is a female donor in good health and CMV-seronegative. In DNA form, the CDR3 reads TGTGCCAGCAGTGATGGACAAGTTGGAAACACCATATATTTT. This gives the protein CASSDGQVGNTIYF.